This is a list of T cell receptor beta chains from one sample in a study of CD8 T cells in Susac syndrome. TCRdb redid the calling of the immunoSEQ multiplex PCR reads with MiXCR, one entry per CDR3 protein. The repertoire has about 60,000 distinct CDR3 sequences, roughly 94% of them found once; the top ten carry 0.56%. The source material was CD8+ T cells from PBMCs. Receptors were obtained from a human donor with multiple sclerosis. Each CDR3 is given with its conserved first and last residue. Fields, in order: clone size, V gene, D gene, J gene, CDR3 DNA, CDR3 protein. The D gene is left open where the match is weak. Not all rows give a size; the values are once, few, many and, for expanded clones, a class.

-	TRBV9	-	TRBJ1-2	TGTGCCAGCAGCGTAGGGTTCGTAAATGGCTACACCTTC	CASSVGFVNGYTF
-	TRBV27	-	TRBJ1-5	TGTGCCAGCAGTTTGTCTCTGCACAATCAGCCCCAGCATTTT	CASSLSLHNQPQHF
few	TRBV27	-	TRBJ2-7	TGTGCCAGCAGGCGAGTCGGAGCCTACGAGCAGTACTTC	CASRRVGAYEQYF
-	TRBV5-6	-	TRBJ1-5	TGTGCCAGCAGCTTGGGGCGGAGTAACAATCAGCCCCAGCATTTT	CASSLGRSNNQPQHF
-	TRBV19	-	TRBJ2-1	TGTGCCAGTAGTCGGTCGTGGGAGCCCTACAATGAGCAGTTCTTC	CASSRSWEPYNEQFF
-	TRBV13	-	TRBJ2-7	TGTGCCAGCAGCTTAAACCGTGGCCACTCCTACGAGCAGTACTTC	CASSLNRGHSYEQYF
-	TRBV12-3/TRBV12-4	-	TRBJ1-1	TGTGCCAGCAACCTACCCCCGGGACTAGGGAACACTGAAGCTTTCTTT	CASNLPPGLGNTEAFF
-	TRBV27	TRBD2	TRBJ2-7	TGTGCCAGCAGTTCCATTCCGGGACTAGCGGGAGTGAGGGAGCAGTACTTC	CASSSIPGLAGVREQYF
-	TRBV29-1	-	TRBJ2-3	TGCAGCGCCTGGGGGAGCACAGATACGCAGTATTTT	CSAWGSTDTQYF
-	TRBV20-1	TRBD2	TRBJ2-7	TGCAGTGCCAGCGGGATGGGGATCGAGCAGTACTTC	CSASGMGIEQYF
-	TRBV27	-	TRBJ1-5	TGTGCCAGCAGTTACCAATCCGACCGGCCCCAGCATTTT	CASSYQSDRPQHF
-	TRBV5-6	TRBD2	TRBJ2-4	TGTGCCAGCAGCAGCGGGACCGAGGAAAGCATTCAGTACTTC	CASSSGTEESIQYF
-	TRBV27	TRBD1	TRBJ1-6	TGTGCCAGCAGTGTACGACAGGGCTGGGATTCACCCCTCCACTTT	CASSVRQGWDSPLHF
few	TRBV6-1	TRBD2	TRBJ2-1	TGTGCCAGCAGTGAAAGCGGGAGCTCCTACAATGAGCAGTTCTTC	CASSESGSSYNEQFF
-	TRBV7-9	-	TRBJ1-2	TGTGCCAGCAGGGGTTATGGCTACACCTTC	CASRGYGYTF
-	TRBV29-1	TRBD1	TRBJ2-1	TGCAGCGTTGAGCCCCGGGACAGAGTCTACAATGAGCAGTTCTTC	CSVEPRDRVYNEQFF
-	TRBV30	TRBD1	TRBJ2-7	TGTGCCTGGAGTGCGGGACAGGGGAACTACGAGCAGTACTTC	CAWSAGQGNYEQYF
-	TRBV5-6	-	TRBJ2-7	TGTGCCAGCAGCTGGGAGGTAGAGGGTATCTACGAGCAGTACTTC	CASSWEVEGIYEQYF
-	TRBV28	-	TRBJ1-6	TGTGCCAGCAGAAAACTTAGCTCCTATAATTCACCCCTCCACTTT	CASRKLSSYNSPLHF
-	TRBV12-3/TRBV12-4	-	TRBJ2-2	TGTGCCATCCAGGGGCTGGGGGGGGTGGAGGAGCTGTTTTTT	CAIQGLGGVEELFF
-	TRBV6-5	-	TRBJ1-5	TGTGCCAGCAGTTACGCCCGGGGCAATCAGCCCCAGCATTTT	CASSYARGNQPQHF
-	TRBV20-1	-	TRBJ1-2	TGCAGTGCTAGAGATCTGAGGGGGGATTTAAAGGGCTACACCTTC	CSARDLRGDLKGYTF
-	TRBV6-5	-	TRBJ1-1	TGTGCCAGCACATCGAACAGGCACCTCACTGAAGCTTTCTTT	CASTSNRHLTEAFF
-	TRBV25-1	-	TRBJ1-1	TGTGCCAGCAGTGCGGGGCACACTGAAGCTTTCTTT	CASSAGHTEAFF
-	TRBV7-2	-	TRBJ2-1	TGTGCCAGCAGCTTTGAGGGTGATGAGCAGTTCTTC	CASSFEGDEQFF
-	TRBV29-1	TRBD1	TRBJ1-1	TGCAGCGTCGACAGGGGTGGAGTTGAAGCTTTCTTT	CSVDRGGVEAFF
once	TRBV29-1	-	TRBJ1-1	TGCAGCGTTGTCTATACTGAAGCTTTCTTT	CSVVYTEAFF
-	TRBV19	-	TRBJ2-3	TGTGCCAGTAGTACAAGAGCCACAGATACGCAGTATTTT	CASSTRATDTQYF
-	TRBV29-1	-	TRBJ2-6	TGCAGCGTTGAAACAGGTTTATCTGGGGCCAACGTCCTGACTTTC	CSVETGLSGANVLTF
-	TRBV7-8	-	TRBJ1-1	TGTGCCAGCAGGCCGGGGCGCAGCACTGAAGCTTTCTTT	CASRPGRSTEAFF
-	TRBV12-3/TRBV12-4	-	TRBJ1-2	TGTGCCAGCAGTCGGGGGCAGGGTGGCTATGGCTACACCTTC	CASSRGQGGYGYTF
-	TRBV28	-	TRBJ1-5	TGTGCCAGCAGTTCCCCCGAGACAGAGATCCAGCCCCAGCATTTT	CASSSPETEIQPQHF
once	TRBV20-1	-	TRBJ1-2	TGCAGTGCTAGAGATAACAGGGACGTTAACTATGGCTACACCTTC	CSARDNRDVNYGYTF
once	TRBV14	-	TRBJ1-1	TGTGCCAGCAGCCAAGCGGTGGAGGTGAAGAACACTGAAGCTTTCTTT	CASSQAVEVKNTEAFF
-	TRBV3-1	-	TRBJ2-1	TGTGCCAGCAGCCGGACCCACAGCGGGAATGAGCAGTTCTTC	CASSRTHSGNEQFF
-	TRBV13	-	TRBJ2-5	TGTGCCAGCAGCTTCCAGGGGGGACAAGAGACCCAGTACTTC	CASSFQGGQETQYF
-	TRBV25-1	TRBD2	TRBJ2-1	TGTGCCAGCAGTGAATTCATACTAGCGGGTTACAATGAGCAGTTCTTC	CASSEFILAGYNEQFF
-	TRBV20-1	TRBD2	TRBJ2-7	TGCAGTGCTATAGCAGCGGGAGGGGGTAGCGAGCAGTACTTC	CSAIAAGGGSEQYF
-	TRBV7-2	-	TRBJ2-2	TGTGCCAGCATCCCCGGGCAGGGATGGACCGGGGAGCTGTTTTTT	CASIPGQGWTGELFF
-	TRBV27	-	TRBJ1-2	TGTGCCAGCAGCTTCAGGGACGTCGTCACATTGGAAGGCTACACCTTC	CASSFRDVVTLEGYTF
-	TRBV7-9	-	TRBJ2-7	TGTGCCAGCAGCTCATATACCTACGAGCAGTACTTC	CASSSYTYEQYF
-	TRBV30	TRBD1	TRBJ2-7	TGTGCCTGGAGTGCCCTTCAGGGGGCGGGGGAGCAGTACTTC	CAWSALQGAGEQYF
-	TRBV28	-	TRBJ2-7	TGTGCCACCAGGGAATTTTCTGGAACTGAGCAGTACTTC	CATREFSGTEQYF
-	TRBV7-9	-	TRBJ2-5	TGTGCCAGCAGCCCGAATAGACAGCCTCTCCAAGAGACCCAGTACTTC	CASSPNRQPLQETQYF
-	TRBV28	-	TRBJ2-7	TGTGCCAGCAGTTTAACCCCGCTTGACGAGCAGTACTTC	CASSLTPLDEQYF
once	TRBV29-1	-	TRBJ2-1	TGCAGCGTTATCACAGAATACAATGAGCAGTTCTTC	CSVITEYNEQFF
-	TRBV14	TRBD2	TRBJ2-1	TGTGCCAGCAGCCACACCACTAGCGGGAGATTCGATGAGCAGTTCTTC	CASSHTTSGRFDEQFF
-	TRBV24-1	TRBD1	TRBJ2-2	TGTGCCACCAGTGGTCCCACGACAGGGGATGTGGGGGAGCTGTTTTTT	CATSGPTTGDVGELFF
-	TRBV19	-	TRBJ2-7	TGTGCCAGTAGTATATATGACAGCCCCTACGAGCAGTACTTC	CASSIYDSPYEQYF